This T cell receptor beta chain came from a study of T cell repertoires in cytomegalovirus infection. Study details: Recently identified HLA-C-restricted CMV epitopes were among the peptides used.

From the reads, TCRdb called clonotypes with MiXCR, one entry per CDR3 protein. The data hold just over 450,000 distinct CDR3 sequences, with roughly 43% observed a single time. On this clonotype: The antigen is unknown.

Germline CDR1 MGHRA, CDR2 YSYEKL. Deletions cut 4 bases from V and 1 base from J, with 11 bases between. The CDR3 is 14 amino acids. The rearrangement links TRBV4-1 to TRBJ2-7, with TRBD1 as a possible D gene (6 bases). This TCR derives from a human donor in good health (CMV status not recorded). Some clones in this sample may be carry-over from other donors' samples. The sequenced sample was cultured PBMCs, obtained from culture after CMV antigen stimulation. In DNA, the CDR3 is TGCGCCAGCAGCCCCCTCGGACAGTCCTACGAGCAGTACTTC. Translated: CASSPLGQSYEQYF.